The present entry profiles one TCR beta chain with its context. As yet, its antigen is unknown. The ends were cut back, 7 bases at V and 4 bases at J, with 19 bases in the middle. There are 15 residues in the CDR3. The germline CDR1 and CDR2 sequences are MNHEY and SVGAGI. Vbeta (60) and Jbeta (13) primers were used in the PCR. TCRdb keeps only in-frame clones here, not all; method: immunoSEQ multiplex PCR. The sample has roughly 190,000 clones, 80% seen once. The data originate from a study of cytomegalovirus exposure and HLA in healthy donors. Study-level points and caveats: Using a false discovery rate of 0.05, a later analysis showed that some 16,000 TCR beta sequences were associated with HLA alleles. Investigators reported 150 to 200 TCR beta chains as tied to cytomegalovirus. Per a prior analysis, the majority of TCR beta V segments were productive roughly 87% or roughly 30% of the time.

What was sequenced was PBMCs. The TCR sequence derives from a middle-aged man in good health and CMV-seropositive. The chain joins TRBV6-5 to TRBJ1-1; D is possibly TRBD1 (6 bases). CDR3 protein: CASTRGGGVGTEAFF. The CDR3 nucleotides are TGTGCCAGCACCCGGGGGGGCGGGGTCGGCACTGAAGCTTTCTTT.